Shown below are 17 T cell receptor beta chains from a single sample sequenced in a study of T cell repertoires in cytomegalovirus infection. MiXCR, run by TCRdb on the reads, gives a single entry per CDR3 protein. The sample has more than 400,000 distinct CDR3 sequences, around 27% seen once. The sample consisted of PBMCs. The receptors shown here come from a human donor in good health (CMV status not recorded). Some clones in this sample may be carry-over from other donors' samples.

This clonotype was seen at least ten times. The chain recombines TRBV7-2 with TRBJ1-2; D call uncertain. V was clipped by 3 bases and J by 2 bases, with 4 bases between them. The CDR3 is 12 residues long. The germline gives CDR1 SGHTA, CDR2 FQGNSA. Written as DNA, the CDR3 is TGTGCCAGCAGCTTCCGGAACTATGGCTACACCTTC. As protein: CASSFRNYGYTF.

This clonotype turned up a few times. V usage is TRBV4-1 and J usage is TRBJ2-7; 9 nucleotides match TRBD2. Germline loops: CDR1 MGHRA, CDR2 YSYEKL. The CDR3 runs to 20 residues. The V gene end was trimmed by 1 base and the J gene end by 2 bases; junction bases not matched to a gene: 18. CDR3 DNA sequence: TGCGCCAGCAGCCAAGTTGTATCTCTAGGGGCTAGCGGGGACGCCTACGAGCAGTACTTC. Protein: CASSQVVSLGASGDAYEQYF.

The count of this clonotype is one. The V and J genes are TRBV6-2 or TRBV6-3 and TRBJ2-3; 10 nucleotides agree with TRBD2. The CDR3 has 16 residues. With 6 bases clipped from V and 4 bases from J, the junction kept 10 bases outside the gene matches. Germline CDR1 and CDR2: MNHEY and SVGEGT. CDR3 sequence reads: CASSSPSGRAADTQYF. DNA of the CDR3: TGTGCCAGCAGCTCCCCCAGCGGGAGGGCCGCAGATACGCAGTATTTT.

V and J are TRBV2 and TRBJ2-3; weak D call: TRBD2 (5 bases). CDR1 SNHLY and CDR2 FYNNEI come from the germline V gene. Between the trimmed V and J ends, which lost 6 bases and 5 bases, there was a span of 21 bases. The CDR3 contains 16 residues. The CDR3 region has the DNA TGTGCCAGCAGCAGCCCCCGGGATCTAGGTGTAGATACGCAGTATTTT. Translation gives CASSSPRDLGVDTQYF. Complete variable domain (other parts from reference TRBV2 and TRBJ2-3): EPEVTQTPSHQVTQMGQEVILRCVPISNHLYFYWYRQILGQKVEFLVSFYNNEISEKSEIFDDQFSVERPDGSNFTLKIRSTKLEDSAMYFCASSSPRDLGVDTQYFGPGTRLTVL.

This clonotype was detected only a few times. In DNA form, the CDR3 reads TGCAGCGGGGACTCCCCGACCTACAATGAGCAGTTCTTC. Its protein product is CSGDSPTYNEQFF. The chain combines TRBV20-1 with TRBJ2-1; D perhaps matches TRBD2 (6 bases). Germline CDR1 reads DFQATT; CDR2 reads SNEGSKA (reference sequence). The CDR3 sequence is 13 residues long.

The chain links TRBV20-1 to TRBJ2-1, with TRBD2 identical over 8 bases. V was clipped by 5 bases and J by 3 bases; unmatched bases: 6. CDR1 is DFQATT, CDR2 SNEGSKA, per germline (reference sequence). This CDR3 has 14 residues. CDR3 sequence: CSAGRLAIYNEQFF. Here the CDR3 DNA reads TGCAGTGCTGGGAGACTAGCGATCTACAATGAGCAGTTCTTC.

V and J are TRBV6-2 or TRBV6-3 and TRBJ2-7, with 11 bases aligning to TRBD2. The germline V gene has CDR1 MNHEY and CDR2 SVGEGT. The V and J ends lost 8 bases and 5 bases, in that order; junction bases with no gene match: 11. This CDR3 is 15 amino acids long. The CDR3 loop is CASAPVTSGGHEQYF. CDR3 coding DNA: TGTGCCAGCGCACCCGTCACTAGCGGGGGTCACGAGCAGTACTTC.

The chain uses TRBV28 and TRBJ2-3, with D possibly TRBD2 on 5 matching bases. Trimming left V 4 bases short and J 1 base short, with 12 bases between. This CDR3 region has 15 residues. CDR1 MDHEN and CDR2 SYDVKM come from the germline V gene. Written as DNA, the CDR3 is TGTGCCAGCAGTTCCCAAGGTAGCGGCACAGATACGCAGTATTTT. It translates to CASSSQGSGTDTQYF.

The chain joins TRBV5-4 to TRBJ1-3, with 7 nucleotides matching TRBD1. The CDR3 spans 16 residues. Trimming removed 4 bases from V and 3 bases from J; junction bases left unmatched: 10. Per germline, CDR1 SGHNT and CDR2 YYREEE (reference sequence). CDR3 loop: CASSLRGGGRGNTIYF. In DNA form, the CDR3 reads TGTGCCAGCAGCCTCAGGGGAGGGGGCCGTGGAAACACCATATATTTT.

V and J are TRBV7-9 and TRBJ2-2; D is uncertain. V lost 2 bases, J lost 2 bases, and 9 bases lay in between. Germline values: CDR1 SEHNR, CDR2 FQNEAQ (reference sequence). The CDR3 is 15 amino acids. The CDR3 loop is CASSLRGDNTGELFF. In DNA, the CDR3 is TGTGCCAGCAGCTTACGTGGAGACAACACCGGGGAGCTGTTTTTT.

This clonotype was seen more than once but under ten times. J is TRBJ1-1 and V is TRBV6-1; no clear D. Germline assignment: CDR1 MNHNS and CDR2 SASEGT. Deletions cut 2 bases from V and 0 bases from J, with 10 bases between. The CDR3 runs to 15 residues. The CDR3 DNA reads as TGTGCCAGCAGTGAATCTTTCGGGGTGAACACTGAAGCTTTCTTT. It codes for CASSESFGVNTEAFF.

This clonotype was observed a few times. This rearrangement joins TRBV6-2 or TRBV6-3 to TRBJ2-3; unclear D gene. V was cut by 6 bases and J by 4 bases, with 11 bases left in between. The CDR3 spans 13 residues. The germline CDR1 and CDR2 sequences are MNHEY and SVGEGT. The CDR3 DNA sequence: TGTGCCAGCAGGACGGGTTCCCCAGATACGCAGTATTTT. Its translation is CASRTGSPDTQYF.

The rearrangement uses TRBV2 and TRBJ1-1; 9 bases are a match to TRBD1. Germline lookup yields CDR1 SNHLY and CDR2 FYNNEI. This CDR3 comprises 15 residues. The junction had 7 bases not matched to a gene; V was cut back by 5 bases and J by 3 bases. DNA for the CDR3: TGTGCCAGCAGTCGGGACAGGGTTTTTGACACTGAAGCTTTCTTT. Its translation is CASSRDRVFDTEAFF.

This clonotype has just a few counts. The CDR3: CASSFSRVGTGEETQYF. CDR3 coding DNA: TGTGCCAGCAGTTTTAGCAGAGTGGGGACAGGCGAAGAGACCCAGTACTTC. The V gene is TRBV27, the J gene TRBJ2-5, with 8 bases lining up with TRBD1. Germline loops: CDR1 MNHEY, CDR2 SMNVEV (reference sequence). The trim removed 3 bases at V and 3 bases at J, leaving 12 bases unmatched. The CDR3 has 17 residues.

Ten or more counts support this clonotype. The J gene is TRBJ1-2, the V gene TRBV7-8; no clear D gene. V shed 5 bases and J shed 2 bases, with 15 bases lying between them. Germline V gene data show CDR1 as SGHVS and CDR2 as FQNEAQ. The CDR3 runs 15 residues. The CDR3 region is CASSASRGQNYGYTF. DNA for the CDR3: TGTGCCAGCAGCGCAAGTCGAGGGCAGAACTATGGCTACACCTTC.

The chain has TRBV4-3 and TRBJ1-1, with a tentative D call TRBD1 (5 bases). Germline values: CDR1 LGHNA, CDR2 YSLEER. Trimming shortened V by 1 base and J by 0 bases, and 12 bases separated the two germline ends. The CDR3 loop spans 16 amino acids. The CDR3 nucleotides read TGCGCCAGCAGCCAAGTGACTGGGGGGGTGAACACTGAAGCTTTCTTT. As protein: CASSQVTGGVNTEAFF.

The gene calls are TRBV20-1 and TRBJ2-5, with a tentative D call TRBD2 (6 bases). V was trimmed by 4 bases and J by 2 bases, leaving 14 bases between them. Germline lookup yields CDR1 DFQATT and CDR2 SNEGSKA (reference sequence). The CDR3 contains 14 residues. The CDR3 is CSAILGGTQETQYF. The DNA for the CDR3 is TGCAGTGCTATCTTGGGCGGGACGCAAGAGACCCAGTACTTC.